This T cell receptor (beta chain) stems from a study of human T cells and chemical hapten exposure. TCRdb recomputed calls from the RACE reads with MiXCR, one row per CDR3 protein. The repertoire holds 35,000 or so distinct CDR3 sequences, with over 9% as singletons. Time point described: pre-sensitization, week 0. The treatment: therapeutic diphenylcyclopropenone sensitization with weekly scalp DPC. Before extraction, the whole blood was not fractionated, and total RNA was taken from it. This clonotype has a count of ten or more. With 7 bases removed from V and 2 bases from J, the gap between germline ends came to 7 bases. Germline lookup yields CDR1 SGHAT and CDR2 FQNNGV. This CDR3 has 12 amino acids.

This receptor was obtained from a man aged 45-65 years with alopecia areata. Some clones in this sample may be carry-over from other donors' samples. This sample comprised whole blood, obtained in connection with sensitization to the hapten diphenylcyclopropenone (DPC). The chain is built from TRBV11-2 and TRBJ2-3; D is unclear. The CDR3 loop is CASTPSTDTQYF. The CDR3 region has the DNA TGTGCCAGCACCCCCTCCACAGATACGCAGTATTTT.